The clone carrying this T cell receptor (beta chain) was seen a handful of times. Its antigen is undetermined. The data stem from a study of early T cells in non-severe SARS-CoV-2 infection. The wider study: Unsorted whole blood bulk RNA was sequenced, with unpaired chains. Study-wide findings and caveats: Using VDJdb, the matching emphasized anti-spike CD8 responses while missing private and CD4 specificities.

V shed 6 bases and J 12 bases; nucleotides not matched to a gene: 11. This CDR3 has 13 residues. Attachment of unique molecular identifiers to individual cDNA molecules was performed. MiXCR, run by TCRdb on the 5' RACE reads, gives a single entry per CDR3 protein. In the table there are 45,000 to 55,000 distinct CDR3 sequences, 9.5% to 13% of which are singletons. The genes are TRBV12-3 or TRBV12-4 and TRBJ2-4; TRBD2 aligns across 7 bases. Material: whole blood. The sequence derives from an adult who was a healthcare worker with PCR-confirmed SARS-CoV-2 infection or an uninfected control (not recorded which). This chain's CDR3 is CASSSGTTGDQYF. The CDR3 coding sequence is TGTGCCAGCAGCTCCGGGACTACCGGGGATCAGTACTTC.